This T cell receptor beta chain appears in the sequencing data of a study of T cell responses to AZD1222 COVID-19 vaccine. Study overall: Second doses at about 4 or about 12 weeks were pooled. Whole-study findings and limits: Spike-specific TCR depth and breadth grew after two AZD1222 doses. It was only after the peak T cell response that any repertoires were sampled. Regions 160-218 and 743-854 held dominance among vaccine-associated CD4 TCRs, which spanned spike.

The method was immunoSEQ multiplex PCR; TCRdb's version includes in-frame clones alone and lacks a portion of them. The sample gives more than 150,000 clones, approximately 92% of which show up once; about 9.4% is in the top ten. Concerning this clone itself: Its antigen is undetermined.

The germline gives CDR1 SGHRS, CDR2 YFSETQ. Trimming pared 0 bases from V and 2 bases from J, leaving 8 bases between. The CDR3 sequence is 14 residues long. This sequence was found in an adult in good health. This sample comprised peripheral blood, obtained on day 0 of AZD1222 vaccination. The chain links TRBV5-1 to TRBJ1-2; no reliable D call. CDR3 in DNA: TGCGCCAGCAGCTTGGCCCAAACAAACTATGGCTACACCTTC. It codes for CASSLAQTNYGYTF.